This T cell receptor (beta chain) was obtained from a study of blood T cell repertoires in COVID-19. Study in general: From T cells, B-cell-depleted T cells, or PBMCs came the material, which was cDNA or gDNA.

V lost 2 bases, J lost 7 bases, and 20 bases stayed unmatched. The germline CDR1 and CDR2 sequences are MDHEN and SYDVKM. The CDR3 runs to 20 residues. Profiled with immunoSEQ multiplex PCR; TCRdb holds only in-frame clones, not every one. The repertoire consists of about 160,000 clones, with about 81% occurring once and the leading ten covering 11%. The sequencing input was peripheral blood. This clonotype originated in a man between 60 and 75 years old with active or convalescent COVID-19. This chain joins TRBV28 and TRBJ1-5, with TRBD1 matching 10 bases. The CDR3 DNA reads TGTGCCAGCAGTTTAGCGCCCCCATTCTCTAGGGACAGGGGTTCGCAGCCCCAGCATTTT. Protein sequence: CASSLAPPFSRDRGSQPQHF.